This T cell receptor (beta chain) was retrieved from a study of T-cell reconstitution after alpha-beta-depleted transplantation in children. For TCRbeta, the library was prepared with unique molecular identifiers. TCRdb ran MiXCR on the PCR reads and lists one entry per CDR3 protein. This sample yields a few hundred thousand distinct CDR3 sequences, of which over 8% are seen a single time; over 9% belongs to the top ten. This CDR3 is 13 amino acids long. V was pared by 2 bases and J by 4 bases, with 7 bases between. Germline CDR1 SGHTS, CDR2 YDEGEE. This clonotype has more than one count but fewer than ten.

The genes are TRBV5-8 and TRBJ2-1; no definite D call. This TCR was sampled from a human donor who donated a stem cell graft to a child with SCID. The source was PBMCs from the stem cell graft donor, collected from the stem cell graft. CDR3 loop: CASSFGLYNEQFF. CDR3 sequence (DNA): TGTGCCAGCAGCTTCGGGCTATACAATGAGCAGTTCTTC.